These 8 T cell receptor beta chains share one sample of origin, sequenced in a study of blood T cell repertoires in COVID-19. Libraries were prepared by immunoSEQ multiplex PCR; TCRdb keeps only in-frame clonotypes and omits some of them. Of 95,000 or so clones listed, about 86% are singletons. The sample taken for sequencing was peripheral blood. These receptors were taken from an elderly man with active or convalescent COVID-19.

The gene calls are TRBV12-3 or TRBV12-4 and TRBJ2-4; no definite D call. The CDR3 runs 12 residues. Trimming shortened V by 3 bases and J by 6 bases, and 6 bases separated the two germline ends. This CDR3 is CASSFAGNIQYF. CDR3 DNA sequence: TGTGCCAGCAGTTTTGCAGGAAACATTCAGTACTTC.

CDR3 sequence reads: CAISGGIAGGGTDTQYF. The CDR3 DNA sequence: TGTGCCATCAGTGGCGGAATAGCGGGAGGGGGCACAGATACGCAGTATTTT. V is TRBV10-3 and J is TRBJ2-3; 11 bases agree with TRBD2. Trimming cost V 4 bases and J 1 base; bases outside gene matches: 7. The length of the CDR3 is 17 residues. Germline V gene data show CDR1 as ENHRY and CDR2 as SYGVKD.

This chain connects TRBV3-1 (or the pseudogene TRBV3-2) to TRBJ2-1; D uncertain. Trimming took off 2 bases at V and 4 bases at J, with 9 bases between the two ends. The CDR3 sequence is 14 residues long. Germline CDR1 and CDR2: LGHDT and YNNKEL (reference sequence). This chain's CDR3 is CASSQQSRYNEQFF. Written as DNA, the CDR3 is TGTGCCAGCAGCCAACAGTCCCGATACAATGAGCAGTTCTTC.

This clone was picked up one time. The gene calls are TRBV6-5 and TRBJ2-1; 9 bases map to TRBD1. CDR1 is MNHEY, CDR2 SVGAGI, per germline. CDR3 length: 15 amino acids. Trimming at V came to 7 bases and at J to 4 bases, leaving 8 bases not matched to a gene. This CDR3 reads CASTQGGQGYNEQFF. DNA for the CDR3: TGTGCCAGCACCCAAGGGGGACAGGGTTACAATGAGCAGTTCTTC.

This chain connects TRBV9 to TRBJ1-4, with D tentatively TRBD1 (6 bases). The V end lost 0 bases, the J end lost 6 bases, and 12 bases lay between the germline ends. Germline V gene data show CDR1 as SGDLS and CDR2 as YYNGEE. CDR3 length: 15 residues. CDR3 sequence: CASSVDTGGHEKLFF. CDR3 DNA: TGTGCCAGCAGCGTAGATACGGGGGGGCATGAAAAACTGTTTTTT.

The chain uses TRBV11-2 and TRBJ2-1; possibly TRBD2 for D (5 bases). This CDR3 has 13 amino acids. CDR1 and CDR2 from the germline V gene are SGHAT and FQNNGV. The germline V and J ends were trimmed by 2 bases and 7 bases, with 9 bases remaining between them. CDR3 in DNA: TGTGCCAGCAGCTTACTTTGGGAGAATGAGCAGTTCTTC. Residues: CASSLLWENEQFF.

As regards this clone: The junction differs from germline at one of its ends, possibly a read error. In DNA, the CDR3 is TGTGCTAGCAGCAATGGACTAGCGGGAGGAGAGCAGTTCTTC. It encodes CASSNGLAGGEQFF. V gene TRBV7-7 combines with J gene TRBJ2-1, with 14 bases matching TRBD2. Germline assignment: CDR1 SSHAT and CDR2 FNYEAQ (reference sequence). The CDR3 sequence is 14 residues long. Variable domain in full (rest from reference TRBV7-7 and TRBJ2-1): GAGVSQSPRYKVTKRGQDVTLRCDPISSHATLYWYQQALGQGPEFLTYFNYEAQPDKSGLPSDRFSAERPEGSISTLTIQRTEQRDSAMYRCASSNGLAGGEQFFGPGTRLTVL.

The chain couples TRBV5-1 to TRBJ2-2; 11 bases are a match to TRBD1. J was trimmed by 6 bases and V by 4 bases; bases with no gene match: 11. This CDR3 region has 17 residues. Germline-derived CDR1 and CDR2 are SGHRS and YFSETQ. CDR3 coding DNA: TGCGCCAGCAGCCCCAAGGCGGGGACAGGGGGGCCCGGGGAGCTGTTTTTT. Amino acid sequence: CASSPKAGTGGPGELFF.